This T cell receptor (beta chain) came from a study of blood T cell repertoires in COVID-19. Study overall: Material from acute and convalescent COVID-19 was sourced from the United States, Italy and Spain. The cDNA or gDNA used as material had been derived from T cells, B-cell-depleted T cells, or PBMCs.

The V gene lost 3 bases and the J gene lost 2 bases, with 6 bases spanning the gap. The CDR3 consists of 13 residues. Germline V gives CDR1 KGHDR, CDR2 SFDVKD. Source study methods: Using reference gene primer amplification, nucleated cell counts were estimated. This table comes from immunoSEQ multiplex PCR, and its TCRdb copy is limited to in-frame clones, with some not included. D and trimming come from the DNA, and the V and J calls and clone size come from that table. Here the sample spans around 170,000 clones, 88% being singletons. This chain joins TRBV24-1 and TRBJ1-2; perhaps TRBD1 as D (5 bases). The specimen was peripheral blood. The TCR was taken from a man aged 55 to 70 with acute or convalescent COVID-19. The CDR3 nucleotides are TGTGCCACCAGTGATAAGGGGAACTATGGCTACACCTTC. Translated: CATSDKGNYGYTF.